This is a list of T cell receptor beta chains from one sample in a study of cytomegalovirus exposure and HLA in healthy donors. Profiled with immunoSEQ multiplex PCR; TCRdb holds only in-frame clones, not every one. The repertoire includes about 120,000 clones, around four fifths of them detected once, and 0.85% to 1.3% sits in the top ten. Sequenced input: PBMCs. The receptors shown here come from a human donor in good health. CDR3s include the opening cysteine and the closing phenylalanine or tryptophan. D genes are given only for firm matches. Clone size is given for some rows only: seen once, a few or many times, or a class if the clone is expanded.

clone_size d_call j_call v_call cdr3_nt cdr3_aa
NA NA TRBJ1-5 TRBV7-9 TGTGCCAGCAGCGTACCAGGTAGCAATCAGCCCCAGCATTTT CASSVPGSNQPQHF
NA TRBD1 TRBJ1-1 TRBV6-5 TGTGCCGTGTATGGACAGGGGGTTCAAGCTTTCTTT CAVYGQGVQAFF
NA TRBD2 TRBJ2-3 TRBV2 TGTGCCAGCAACGGACTAGCGGCCCCCGATACGCAGTATTTT CASNGLAAPDTQYF
NA NA TRBJ1-4 TRBV4-3 TGCGCCAGCAGCCAGGACCCAGGGTCTAATGAAAAACTGTTTTTT CASSQDPGSNEKLFF
NA NA TRBJ2-7 TRBV6-1 TGTGCCAGCCAGGACATCTCCTACGAGCAGTACTTC CASQDISYEQYF
NA NA TRBJ2-7 TRBV12-2 TGTGCAAGTCGCTCCGCCCCAAGGGCTCAAGGGGGTCTTTACGAGCAGTACTTC CASRSAPRAQGGLYEQYF
once NA TRBJ2-7 TRBV12-5 TGTGCTAGTGGGGTGGACAACTCCTACGAGCAGTACTTC CASGVDNSYEQYF
NA NA TRBJ2-2 TRBV18 TGTGCCAGCTCACCAAGGGGTACGAACACCGGGGAGCTGTTTTTT CASSPRGTNTGELFF
NA TRBD1 TRBJ2-1 TRBV6-5 TGTGCCAGCAGCCTACGAGGGGGCTTTGAGCAGTTCTTC CASSLRGGFEQFF
NA NA TRBJ1-5 TRBV2 TGTGCCAGCAGGGTGGGCAATGAGCCCCAGCATTTT CASRVGNEPQHF
NA NA TRBJ1-2 TRBV7-9 TGTGCCAGCAGCTTAAGCCTTCCGGCGGGGTATGGCTACACCTTC CASSLSLPAGYGYTF
NA TRBD1 TRBJ1-2 TRBV9 TGTGCCAGCAGCGTAGATCCAGGGGGTCTCCTTAGGACCTTC CASSVDPGGLLRTF
NA NA TRBJ2-2 TRBV14 TGTGCCAGCAGCCCAAACCTACTAGCCAGGGAGCTGTTTTTT CASSPNLLARELFF
NA NA TRBJ2-2 TRBV18 TGTGCCAGCTCACCACCTACCGGGTCGATGAACACCGGGGAGCTGTTTTTT CASSPPTGSMNTGELFF
NA NA TRBJ1-5 TRBV18 TGTGCCAGCTCAGAGGCCGGGAATCAGCCCCAGCATTTT CASSEAGNQPQHF
NA NA TRBJ1-1 TRBV9 TGTGCCAGCAGCGTAAGGCCCTCAGGGATGACTGAAGCTTTCTTT CASSVRPSGMTEAFF
NA TRBD1 TRBJ1-2 TRBV7-6 TGTGCCAGCAGCTTTAAATCGGGGCCAGGGGGACGCGGCTACACCTTC CASSFKSGPGGRGYTF
NA NA TRBJ2-1 TRBV5-4 TGTGCCAGCAGCTTAGGTGTACAGGGCCGAAATGAGCAGTTCTTC CASSLGVQGRNEQFF
NA NA TRBJ2-5 TRBV6-6 TGTGCCCACAGCCGGAGGACCCAAGAGACCCAGTACTTC CAHSRRTQETQYF
NA NA TRBJ2-5 TRBV5-4 TGTGCCAGCAGCTTAGAACTCCAAGAGACCCAGTACTTC CASSLELQETQYF
NA TRBD2 TRBJ2-3 TRBV19 TGTGCCAGTAATTTGGCGGGGGGAACAGATACGCAGTATTTT CASNLAGGTDTQYF
NA TRBD1 TRBJ2-7 TRBV5-6 TGTGCCAGCAGTCGACAGGGGGACTCCTACGAGCAGTACTTC CASSRQGDSYEQYF
once TRBD1 TRBJ1-3 TRBV28 TGTGCCAGCAGCATGGACAGGGGGGGAAACACCATATATTTT CASSMDRGGNTIYF
NA NA TRBJ2-5 TRBV7-8 TGTGCCAGCAGCCCGCCAACTAGCCCGGGCCCGACCCAGTACTTC CASSPPTSPGPTQYF
NA TRBD1 TRBJ2-7 TRBV18 TGTGCCAGCTCAAGACGACAGGGGCGAGCCTACGAGCAGTACTTC CASSRRQGRAYEQYF
NA NA TRBJ1-1 TRBV11-2 TGTGCCAGCAGCTTAGACGGGGGAGGGCTCGGGCTAGAAGCTTTCTTT CASSLDGGGLGLEAFF
NA NA TRBJ1-1 TRBV19 TGTGCCAGTAGTATAGATCCGGGCAGGGACACTGAAGCTTTCTTT CASSIDPGRDTEAFF
once TRBD2 TRBJ2-3 TRBV7-9 TGTGCCAGCAGCTCATTTAGCGGGGACTTCACAGATACGCAGTATTTT CASSSFSGDFTDTQYF
NA NA TRBJ1-1 TRBV7-9 TGTGCCAGCAAACCCCAAGACAGTAACACTGAAGCTTTCTTT CASKPQDSNTEAFF
NA TRBD1 TRBJ1-6 TRBV9 TGTGCCAGCAGCGTAGAGAACAGGGGAAATTCACCCCTCCACTTT CASSVENRGNSPLHF
NA NA TRBJ2-5 TRBV5-4 TGTGCCAGCAGCTTGATGGGGGCCGGGGAGACCCAGTACTTC CASSLMGAGETQYF
NA NA TRBJ2-5 TRBV9 TGTGCCAGCAGCGTAGGGGCCCAGGGGCCCCGCCTACAAGAGACCCAGTACTTC CASSVGAQGPRLQETQYF
NA TRBD2 TRBJ2-3 TRBV28 TGTGCCAGCACCCCCGGCAGCGGGGGAGAAGGAGATACGCAGTATTTT CASTPGSGGEGDTQYF
NA TRBD2 TRBJ2-2 TRBV19 TGTGCCAGTAGTAAGAGAGCGGGAGCGAACACCGGGGAGCTGTTTTTT CASSKRAGANTGELFF
NA NA TRBJ2-3 TRBV11-2 TGTGCCAGCAGCTTAGGAGGGTACGCAGATACGCAGTATTTT CASSLGGYADTQYF
few TRBD1 TRBJ1-5 TRBV19 TGTGCCAGTAGTACTAGGACAGGGGGGCAGCCCCAGCATTTT CASSTRTGGQPQHF
once TRBD1 TRBJ1-2 TRBV6-1 TGTGCCAGCGAAACTACAGGGGGGAGCTATGGCTACACCTTC CASETTGGSYGYTF
NA NA TRBJ1-4 TRBV2 TGTGCCAGCTGGGGAGGGGGACCCCACGGAGGAAAACTGTTTTTT CASWGGGPHGGKLFF
NA TRBD1 TRBJ1-1 TRBV5-8 TGTGCCAGCAGCTTCGACAGGGCCAGAACTGAAGCTTTCTTT CASSFDRARTEAFF
NA TRBD2 TRBJ2-3 TRBV5-3 TGTGCCAGAAGCCCCAGACTAGCGAAGGAGGCAGATACGCAGTATTTT CARSPRLAKEADTQYF
NA NA TRBJ1-2 TRBV6-1 TGTGCCAGCAGTAGAGCAGGTGCCTATGGCTACACCTTC CASSRAGAYGYTF
NA NA TRBJ2-7 TRBV2 TGTGCCAGCAGTACGGGGGTTACGCTCTCCGAGCAGTACTTC CASSTGVTLSEQYF
once NA TRBJ1-1 TRBV7-3 TGTGCCAGCAGTCAAGGGACAATGACCACTGAAGCTTTCTTT CASSQGTMTTEAFF
NA NA TRBJ1-5 TRBV4-2 TGTGCCAGCAGCCAAGATCTTGGCCAGCCCCAGCATTTT CASSQDLGQPQHF
NA TRBD1 TRBJ1-2 TRBV5-4 TGTGCCAGCAGCTTGTCGTTGCTATTAGGGACAGATAACTATGGCTACACCTTC CASSLSLLLGTDNYGYTF
NA TRBD2 TRBJ2-5 TRBV7-6 TGTGCCAGCAGCCCCCAGCGGGGCGCTCAAGAGACCCAGTACTTC CASSPQRGAQETQYF
once NA TRBJ2-7 TRBV5-1 TGCGCCAGCAGCTTGGGAGGCGGGGCTGGCGAGCAGTACTTC CASSLGGGAGEQYF
NA NA TRBJ1-6 TRBV27 TGTGCCAGCAGTTCGCGGGCTGGCTCCTATAATTCACCCCTCCACTTT CASSSRAGSYNSPLHF
NA NA TRBJ2-5 TRBV6-5 TGTGCCAGCAGTTACTCGAATCCAGCCTCCCTAGGGACCCAGTACTTC CASSYSNPASLGTQYF
NA NA TRBJ2-6 TRBV4-1 TGCGCCAGCAGCCAAGCGAGCTCTGGGGCCAACGTCCTGACTTTC CASSQASSGANVLTF
NA TRBD1 TRBJ1-5 TRBV5-1 TGCGCCAGCAGCTTGACAGGACAGGAGAATCAGCCCCAGCATTTT CASSLTGQENQPQHF